A selection of T cell receptor beta chains follows, all from one sample in a study of T cell responses to AZD1222 COVID-19 vaccine. Generated by immunoSEQ multiplex PCR, the TCRdb table keeps only in-frame clones and is missing some. The table has about 130,000 clones, 93% seen once. Sequenced here: peripheral blood, sampled on day 0 of AZD1222 vaccination. The receptor set was obtained from an adult in good health. CDR3s include the opening cysteine and the closing phenylalanine or tryptophan. D genes are given only for firm matches. Clone size is stated in some rows and not others, as once, few, many or a class when expanded.

V: TRBV6-6; size: -; J: TRBJ2-1; D: TRBD2; DNA: TGTGCCAGCGGTCAGGCGGGGGGCAGCAATGAGCAGTTCTTC; CDR3: CASGQAGGSNEQFF
V: TRBV7-9; size: once; J: TRBJ1-5; D: TRBD1; DNA: TGTGCCAGCAGCTTAGGTCGCACAGGGGAAGATCAGCCCCAGCATTTT; CDR3: CASSLGRTGEDQPQHF
V: TRBV6-5; size: -; J: TRBJ2-5; D: -; DNA: TGTGCCAGCAGTTACTCCAGAAGAGAGACCCAGTACTTC; CDR3: CASSYSRRETQYF
V: TRBV28; size: -; J: TRBJ1-2; D: TRBD1; DNA: TGTGCCAGCAGCCTAACAGGGGGCGCTAACTATGGCTACACCTTC; CDR3: CASSLTGGANYGYTF
V: TRBV5-5; size: -; J: TRBJ2-1; D: TRBD2; DNA: TGTGCCAGCAGCTTGGAGGGAGGGACCTACAATGAGCAGTTCTTC; CDR3: CASSLEGGTYNEQFF
V: TRBV4-2; size: -; J: TRBJ1-1; D: -; DNA: TGTGCCAGCAGCCAGGACGGGAACACTGAAGCTTTCTTT; CDR3: CASSQDGNTEAFF
V: TRBV10-2; size: -; J: TRBJ1-5; D: TRBD1; DNA: TGCGCCAGCAGGGGGGACAGTAGCAATCAGCCCCAGCATTTT; CDR3: CASRGDSSNQPQHF
V: TRBV6-1; size: -; J: TRBJ1-6; D: TRBD1; DNA: TGTGCCAGCAGTGAAGGGACAGGGGGCTCACCCCTCCACTTT; CDR3: CASSEGTGGSPLHF
V: TRBV5-4; size: -; J: TRBJ1-5; D: -; DNA: TGTGCCAGCAGCCCGTCCCCGGGTAATCAGCCCCAGCATTTT; CDR3: CASSPSPGNQPQHF
V: TRBV6-1; size: -; J: TRBJ2-1; D: TRBD2; DNA: TGTGCCAGCAGTGGGGGACTAGCGGGGGGCTTTAGCTCCTACAATGAGCAGTTCTTC; CDR3: CASSGGLAGGFSSYNEQFF
V: TRBV5-4; size: -; J: TRBJ2-3; D: TRBD2; DNA: TGTGCCAGCAGCTTCGGAGCGGGGATTGCAGATACGCAGTATTTT; CDR3: CASSFGAGIADTQYF
V: TRBV20-1; size: -; J: TRBJ2-2; D: -; DNA: TGCAGTGCTAGTGGCCAGCTTATGAACACCGGGGAGCTGTTTTTT; CDR3: CSASGQLMNTGELFF
V: TRBV5-5; size: once; J: TRBJ1-5; D: -; DNA: TGTGCCAGCAGCTTGGACAGGGCCGATCAGCCCCAGCATTTT; CDR3: CASSLDRADQPQHF
V: TRBV20-1; size: -; J: TRBJ2-7; D: -; DNA: TGCAGTGCTAGAGGGGGGGAGCAGTACTTC; CDR3: CSARGGEQYF
V: TRBV5-3; size: -; J: TRBJ2-7; D: -; DNA: TGTGCCAGAAGCTTTCTGCAGGCTTTTACGTTTAGGGAGCAGTACTTC; CDR3: CARSFLQAFTFREQYF
V: TRBV3-1/TRBV3-2; size: -; J: TRBJ1-2; D: -; DNA: TGTGCCAGCAGCCAAGGTGGGGGGGCGTTCGGCTTGGACTATGGCTACACCTTC; CDR3: CASSQGGGAFGLDYGYTF
V: TRBV4-1; size: -; J: TRBJ2-2; D: -; DNA: TGCGCCAGCAGCCAAGTCAGGGGCAGCGGGGAGCTGTTTTTT; CDR3: CASSQVRGSGELFF
V: TRBV11-2; size: once; J: TRBJ2-3; D: -; DNA: TGTGCCAGCAGCCCTCCCCGGATGGGTGCCGCTAGCACAGATACGCAGTATTTT; CDR3: CASSPPRMGAASTDTQYF
V: TRBV3-1/TRBV3-2; size: -; J: TRBJ2-1; D: -; DNA: TGTGCCAGCAGCCAAGCGGGACCAGCAACCGATGAGCAGTTCTTC; CDR3: CASSQAGPATDEQFF
V: TRBV27; size: -; J: TRBJ1-6; D: -; DNA: TGTGCCAGCAGTTCTCTGGGGAGTTATTCACCCCTCCACTTT; CDR3: CASSSLGSYSPLHF
V: TRBV19; size: -; J: TRBJ1-4; D: -; DNA: TGTGCCAGTAGTAGCCCCGACGGATGGACTAATGAAAAACTGTTTTTT; CDR3: CASSSPDGWTNEKLFF
V: TRBV3-1/TRBV3-2; size: -; J: TRBJ1-1; D: TRBD1; DNA: TGTGCCAGCAAAGGGCAGGGGGAGGGCACTGAAGCTTTCTTT; CDR3: CASKGQGEGTEAFF
V: TRBV11-2; size: -; J: TRBJ1-1; D: -; DNA: TGTGCCAGCAGCTGGGGTTACACTGAAGCTTTCTTT; CDR3: CASSWGYTEAFF
V: TRBV5-6; size: -; J: TRBJ2-3; D: TRBD1; DNA: TGTGCCAGCAGCCTCCGGGGGACAGGGGTTACAGATACGCAGTATTTT; CDR3: CASSLRGTGVTDTQYF
V: TRBV18; size: -; J: TRBJ1-3; D: TRBD1; DNA: TGTGCCAGCTCACTTGGGACAGGGGGAAACACCATATATTTT; CDR3: CASSLGTGGNTIYF
V: TRBV27; size: once; J: TRBJ1-1; D: -; DNA: TGTGCCAGCAGTTTATTTGGCCCATCTGGAGGCACTGAAGCTTTCTTT; CDR3: CASSLFGPSGGTEAFF
V: TRBV29-1; size: -; J: TRBJ1-1; D: -; DNA: TGCAGCGTTGGTCAGAGGAACACTGAAGCTTTCTTT; CDR3: CSVGQRNTEAFF
V: TRBV5-6; size: -; J: TRBJ1-3; D: -; DNA: TGTGCCAGCAGCTTGTTTGGGGGCTCTGGAAACACCATATATTTT; CDR3: CASSLFGGSGNTIYF
V: TRBV7-6; size: once; J: TRBJ1-3; D: -; DNA: TGTGCCAGCAGCTTAAGGTACAGGGCCGCTGGAAACACCATATATTTT; CDR3: CASSLRYRAAGNTIYF
V: TRBV18; size: -; J: TRBJ1-5; D: -; DNA: TGTGCCAGCTCACCGGGGGGGTTCGATCAGCCCCAGCATTTT; CDR3: CASSPGGFDQPQHF